The rows below give T cell receptor beta chains drawn from one sample of a study of blood T cell repertoires in COVID-19. TCRdb keeps only in-frame clones here, not all; method: immunoSEQ multiplex PCR. Of 340,000 or so clones detected, just over 85% appear once; the ten largest clones hold approximately 4.4%. The sample comprised PBMCs or T cells enriched from blood (not recorded which). The receptors shown here come from a woman aged 35 to 49 with acute COVID-19. The CDR3 runs from the conserved cysteine through the conserved F or W. D genes are given only for firm matches. Expanded clones are given a class, and other clones once, few, many or no size at all.

V gene	D gene	J gene	clone size	CDR3 DNA	CDR3 protein
TRBV7-2	-	TRBJ1-4	-	TGTGCCAGCAGCCAGGGGCGTCAAGAAAAACTGTTTTTT	CASSQGRQEKLFF
TRBV27	TRBD1	TRBJ2-1	once	TGTGCCAGCAGTTCCTCCGGGACAGGTAATGAGCAGTTCTTC	CASSSSGTGNEQFF
TRBV7-8	-	TRBJ1-6	once	TGTGCCAGCAGCTTTGAAACGGGATATAATTCACCCCTCCACTTT	CASSFETGYNSPLHF
TRBV11-2	-	TRBJ2-3	-	TGTGCCAGCAGCTTAATAGCGTTGGGCACAGATACGCAGTATTTT	CASSLIALGTDTQYF
TRBV19	-	TRBJ1-1	-	TGTGCCAGTATCCACAGGGAGTTTAACACAGCTTTCTTT	CASIHREFNTAFF
TRBV19	-	TRBJ1-2	-	TGTGCCAGTAGTACTGCTGGTAGCTATGGCTACACCTTC	CASSTAGSYGYTF
TRBV7-2	TRBD2	TRBJ2-4	-	TGTGCCAGCAGTCTAGCGGGGGAAAACATTCAGTACTTC	CASSLAGENIQYF
TRBV6-5	-	TRBJ1-2	-	TGTGCCAGCAGTAACCCCGGGGGCTATGGCTACACCTTC	CASSNPGGYGYTF
TRBV11-2	-	TRBJ2-3	-	TGTGCCAGCAGCTTAGGTAGGACTACAGGCACAGATACGCAGTATTTT	CASSLGRTTGTDTQYF
TRBV2	-	TRBJ1-5	-	TGTGCCAGCAGTTACGGACAGACCAATCAGCCCCAGCATTTT	CASSYGQTNQPQHF
TRBV2	-	TRBJ1-6	few	TGTGCCAGCACAATTAGCGGGACGGTAAATTCACCCCTCCACTTT	CASTISGTVNSPLHF
TRBV28	TRBD1	TRBJ1-3	-	TGTGCCAGCAGTTTAGGGGAACAGGGGGTTGGAAACACCATATATTTT	CASSLGEQGVGNTIYF
TRBV19	TRBD1	TRBJ1-5	-	TGTGCCAGTAGCCTGACGACAGGGTATAGCAATCAGCCCCAGCATTTT	CASSLTTGYSNQPQHF
TRBV10-3	-	TRBJ1-1	-	TGTGCCATCAGTGAGGCAGGGTTATCGAACACTGAAGCTTTCTTT	CAISEAGLSNTEAFF
TRBV7-9	TRBD2	TRBJ2-3	-	TGCGCCGAAACAAAACTGGGGACTACCCTAAACACAGATACGCAGTATTTT	CAETKLGTTLNTDTQYF
TRBV7-8	-	TRBJ2-7	-	TGTGCCAGCAGCTCTCCAGGGGCCTACGAGCAGTACTTC	CASSSPGAYEQYF